This T cell receptor (beta chain) comes out of a study of T cell responses to AZD1222 COVID-19 vaccine. Study-wide points: The study identified only five to seven AZD1222 recipients as seropositive at baseline. A rise in Spike-specific TCR breadth and depth followed two AZD1222 doses. A mostly white British donor set with more females was recruited, and clonal diversity was possibly underestimated.

In the case of this clone: The target antigen is unknown.

This table comes from immunoSEQ multiplex PCR, and its TCRdb copy is limited to in-frame clones, with some not included. Counted here are around 110,000 clones, roughly nine tenths occurring once; the ten biggest clones make up 1.6%. The V end lost 3 bases, the J end lost 2 bases, and 8 bases lay between the germline ends. Germline V gene sequence: CDR1 SNHLY, CDR2 FYNNEI. The CDR3 is 14 residues long. The sequenced sample was peripheral blood, obtained 28 days after the second AZD1222 dose. The receptor comes from an adult who received the AZD1222 COVID-19 vaccine. The rearrangement joins TRBV2 to TRBJ2-1, with D perhaps assigned TRBD1 or TRBD2 (5 bases each). The CDR3 DNA reads TGTGCCAGCAGTGAGGGGACCCCCTACAATGAGCAGTTCTTC. Its translation is CASSEGTPYNEQFF.